This entry lists 6 T cell receptor beta chains sequenced from one sample in a study of T cells in Graves' hyperthyroidism and ophthalmopathy. RNA transcripts were the template for amplifying TCR beta CDR3 regions. A first-round RT-PCR of the TCR CDR3 used the HTBI primer set. One entry per CDR3 protein, called by TCRdb with MiXCR from the multiplex PCR reads. Of 600,000 to 800,000 distinct CDR3 sequences in the sample, roughly 32% were seen once. The source material was blood. These receptors all come from a woman in her forties with Graves' hyperthyroidism.

As to this clonotype: The junction shows a germline mismatch at one end, possibly a read error. The chain carries TRBV10-1 and TRBJ1-1; TRBD1 matches at 7 bases. Germline loops: CDR1 WNHNN, CDR2 SYGVQD (reference sequence). The CDR3 consists of 11 residues. The CDR3 here is CASSRGTVAFF. The CDR3 DNA is TGTGCCAGCAGTCGGGGGACAGTCGCTTTCTTT.

This clonotype was counted ten times or more. This chain uses TRBV10-3 with TRBJ2-7; 12 nucleotides align to TRBD2. V gave up 6 bases and J gave up 4 bases; unmatched junction bases: 7. CDR1 is ENHRY, CDR2 SYGVKD, per germline. CDR3 size: 15 residues. CDR3 nucleotide sequence: TGTGCCATCAGCCCGCCGGGACTAGCGGGTTACGAGCAGTACTTC. The encoded protein is CAISPPGLAGYEQYF.

This clonotype was observed a handful of times. The chain carries TRBV15 and TRBJ1-1; TRBD1 aligns across 8 bases. V shed 7 bases, J shed 3 bases, and the junction held 10 bases outside the gene matches. This CDR3 region has 15 residues. Germline V gives CDR1 LNHNV, CDR2 YYDKDF (reference sequence). The CDR3 loop is CATMEGQGAHTEAFF. The CDR3 nucleotides read TGTGCCACCATGGAGGGGCAGGGGGCGCACACTGAAGCTTTCTTT.

This chain uses TRBV29-1 with TRBJ2-3; a weak D match, TRBD2 (5 bases). The V gene's germline CDR1 is SQVTM and CDR2 ANQGSEA. This CDR3 contains 14 residues. Deletions cut 3 bases from V and 2 bases from J, with 12 bases between. The DNA of the CDR3 is TGCAGCGTTGATGGAGGCACCGCCACAGATACGCAGTATTTT. Translated: CSVDGGTATDTQYF.

This clonotype has more than one count but fewer than ten. The CDR3 protein is CASSLSHLPYPYGYTF. The CDR3 region has the DNA TGTGCCAGCAGCTTAAGCCACTTACCGTACCCTTATGGCTACACCTTC. V and J are TRBV7-2 and TRBJ1-2; D is undetermined. CDR1 and CDR2 (germline): SGHTA, FQGNSA. The CDR3 length is 16 residues. V gave up 2 bases and J gave up 5 bases, with 18 bases separating them.

The table lists this clonotype with many counts. The V call is TRBV29-1, the J call TRBJ2-6; D may match TRBD1 or TRBD2 (6 bases each). Germline lookup yields CDR1 SQVTM and CDR2 ANQGSEA. V lost 0 bases and J lost 2, with 14 bases in between. The CDR3 sequence is 17 residues long. CDR3 bases: TGCAGCGTTGAAGACTCTGCCCGGGGGCCTGGGGCCAACGTCCTGACTTTC. Its translation is CSVEDSARGPGANVLTF. Looking up the rest from reference TRBV29-1 and TRBJ2-6 gives the full variable domain: SAVISQKPSRDICQRGTSLTIQCQVDSQVTMMFWYRQQPGQSLTLIATANQGSEATYESGFVIDKFPISRPNLTFSTLTVSNMSPEDSSIYLCSVEDSARGPGANVLTFGAGSRLTVL.